This T cell receptor beta chain was identified in a study of T cells in Graves' hyperthyroidism and ophthalmopathy. Uncontrolled infections, other autoimmune diseases, pregnancy or lactation led to exclusion of patients. The study, taken as a whole, reports: In simple terms, a model built on 13 V-J features told ophthalmopathy apart from stable hyperthyroidism.

RNA transcripts gave rise to amplified TCR beta CDR3 regions. Researchers ran a first-round RT-PCR on the TCR CDR3 using the HTBI primer set. In TCRdb, the multiplex PCR reads were re-called with MiXCR into one record per CDR3 protein. The repertoire holds over 700,000 distinct CDR3 sequences, with 35% to 45% as singletons. Germline V gene sequence: CDR1 PRHDT, CDR2 FYEKMQ (reference sequence). This CDR3 has 14 residues. The germline V and J ends were trimmed by 2 bases and 4 bases, with 11 bases remaining between them. In the case of this clonotype: The antigen is not known.

The chain carries TRBV13 and TRBJ2-5; D unclear. The source of this sequence is a man aged 18 to 29 with Graves' hyperthyroidism. The sequencing input was blood. CDR3 loop: CASSLTSPRETQYF. The CDR3 DNA follows: TGTGCCAGCAGCTTAACGTCCCCCCGAGAGACCCAGTACTTC.